Listed here are 18 T cell receptor beta chains from one sample, sequenced in a study of CXCR3-negative and CXCR3-positive naive CD8 T cells. Libraries of TRB cDNA were made by 5' RACE and carried UMIs. TCRdb reanalyzed the 5' RACE reads and collapses them to one entry per CDR3 protein, without DNA. The data include tens of thousands of distinct CDR3 sequences; the top ten clones carry around 1.9%. Sequencing was done on a sample of naive CXCR3- CD8+ T cells from blood. As for subset: CD45RO-CCR7+CD27+CD95- naive CD8+ T cells lacking CXCR3 (TNR3-). The receptor source for this set is a human donor in good health. Some clones in this sample may be carry-over from other donors' samples.

The chain employs TRBV6-6 and TRBJ2-7; no DNA is available, so the TRBD1 call from TCRdb remains unchecked. Germline V gene data show CDR1 as MNHNY and CDR2 as SVGAGI (reference sequence). CDR3 length: 15 amino acids. This chain's CDR3 is CASRYGTSNLYEQYF.

V usage is TRBV6-5 and J usage is TRBJ1-2. The length of the CDR3 is 16 residues. CDR1 MNHEY and CDR2 SVGAGI come from the germline V gene. This chain's CDR3 is CASSYSGARDLMGYTF.

This chain joins TRBV4-2 and TRBJ2-3; the D call of TRBD2 rests on TCRdb alone, since no DNA is present to check it. The CDR3 covers 17 residues. From germline, CDR1 is LGHNA and CDR2 YNFKEQ. CDR3 residues: CASSQVRGGGATDTQYF.

V and J are TRBV20-1 and TRBJ2-3; TCRdb indicates TRBD1, and absent DNA this call remains unverified. The length of the CDR3 is 16 residues. The germline CDR1 and CDR2 sequences are DFQATT and SNEGSKA (reference sequence). This CDR3 is CSARVRGSASTDTQYF.

V and J are TRBV11-2 and TRBJ2-5; TCRdb lists TRBD2, though no DNA is available to test this call. The V gene's germline CDR1 is SGHAT and CDR2 FQNNGV. This CDR3 contains 14 residues. The CDR3 sequence: CASSSRDFQETQYF.

Here the CDR3 reads CSAKYSNQPQHF. The rearrangement joins TRBV20-1 to TRBJ1-5. Germline CDR1 DFQATT, CDR2 SNEGSKA (reference sequence). This CDR3 has 12 residues.

The CDR3: CASSQTGVTDTQYF. V and J are TRBV18 and TRBJ2-3; no DNA is available, so the TRBD1 call from TCRdb remains unchecked. CDR1 KGHSH and CDR2 LQKENI come from the germline V gene. The CDR3 runs to 14 residues.

This chain joins TRBV7-9 and TRBJ2-5; TCRdb reports TRBD2, a call that lacks DNA to check it against. The CDR3 has 14 amino acids. In germline, CDR1 is SEHNR, CDR2 FQNEAQ (reference sequence). The CDR3 region is CASSSRDAPGTQYF. The whole variable domain, remainder taken from reference TRBV7-9 and TRBJ2-5, is DTGVSQNPRHKITKRGQNVTFRCDPISEHNRLYWYRQTLGQGPEFLTYFQNEAQLEKSRLLSDRFSAERPKGSFSTLEIQRTEQGDSAMYLCASSSRDAPGTQYFGPGTRLLVL.

J is TRBJ2-4 and V is TRBV6-2 or TRBV6-3; without DNA, the TCRdb call of TRBD1 cannot be checked. The CDR3 runs to 15 residues. In germline, CDR1 is MNHEY, CDR2 SVGEGT. The CDR3 sequence: CASSSTGLRVNIQYF.

The CDR3 protein is CASSQDNGDTQYF. This sequence joins TRBV4-3 and TRBJ2-3. From germline, CDR1 is LGHNA and CDR2 YSLEER. The CDR3 contains 13 residues.

The V call is TRBV7-2, the J call TRBJ2-3; lacking DNA, the TRBD1 call made by TCRdb goes unchecked. Per germline, CDR1 SGHTA and CDR2 FQGNSA. The CDR3 consists of 15 residues. CDR3 loop: CASSPGQLSTDTQYF.

The chain recombines TRBV21-1 with TRBJ2-7; TCRdb designates TRBD1, a call that cannot be tested without DNA. TRBV21-1 is a pseudogene locus. The CDR3 spans 14 residues. Here the CDR3 reads CASSKGDRAYEQYF.

This chain joins TRBV21-1 and TRBJ1-2; TCRdb's assignment of TRBD1 cannot be checked, as there is no DNA. TRBV21-1 is classified as a pseudogene. CDR3 length: 16 residues. This CDR3 is CASSKSRDSVNYGYTF.

The CDR3 is CASSDTDPLLDTEAFF. V and J are TRBV5-1 and TRBJ1-1. Germline V lookup: CDR1 SGHRS, CDR2 YFSETQ. CDR3 length equals 16 residues.

This chain connects TRBV29-1 to TRBJ2-7; the D call from TCRdb, TRBD2, cannot be confirmed without DNA. The CDR3 extends over 13 amino acids. The germline V gene has CDR1 SQVTM and CDR2 ANQGSEA. The CDR3 loop is CSVAGGQAYEQYF.

CDR3 region: CASSEEGLNTEAFF. V and J are TRBV10-2 and TRBJ1-1; the TCRdb call, TRBD1, lacks DNA for checking. The germline CDR1 and CDR2 sequences are WSHSY and SAAADI. The CDR3 is 14 amino acids.

This sequence joins TRBV19 and TRBJ1-5; TCRdb picks TRBD1, but there is no DNA to check that call. CDR1 and CDR2 from the germline V gene are LNHDA and SQIVND (reference sequence). The length of the CDR3 is 12 residues. CDR3 protein: CASCQVAQPQHF.

This sequence joins TRBV29-1 and TRBJ2-5. Per germline, CDR1 SQVTM and CDR2 ANQGSEA. The CDR3 sequence is 13 residues long. The CDR3 region is CSVVGQLQETQYF.